Here is one T cell receptor beta chain with its context. Trimming pared 3 bases from V and 5 bases from J, leaving 10 bases between. The CDR3 sequence is 14 residues long. Per germline, CDR1 MNHEY and CDR2 SMNVEV (reference sequence). The data were obtained in a study of T cell responses to AZD1222 COVID-19 vaccine. The repertoire was sequenced with immunoSEQ multiplex PCR; TCRdb's copy has only in-frame clones and lacks some. The table records 65,000 to 90,000 clones, 85% to 90% of them present only once. The receptor comes from an adult in good health. The rearrangement joins TRBV27 to TRBJ2-2, with a tentative D call TRBD1 (7 bases). The source material was peripheral blood, sampled on day 0 of AZD1222 vaccination. Here the CDR3 DNA reads TGTGCCAGCAGTTTTCAGGGGGGAACCGGGGAGCTGTTTTTT. This translates into CASSFQGGTGELFF.